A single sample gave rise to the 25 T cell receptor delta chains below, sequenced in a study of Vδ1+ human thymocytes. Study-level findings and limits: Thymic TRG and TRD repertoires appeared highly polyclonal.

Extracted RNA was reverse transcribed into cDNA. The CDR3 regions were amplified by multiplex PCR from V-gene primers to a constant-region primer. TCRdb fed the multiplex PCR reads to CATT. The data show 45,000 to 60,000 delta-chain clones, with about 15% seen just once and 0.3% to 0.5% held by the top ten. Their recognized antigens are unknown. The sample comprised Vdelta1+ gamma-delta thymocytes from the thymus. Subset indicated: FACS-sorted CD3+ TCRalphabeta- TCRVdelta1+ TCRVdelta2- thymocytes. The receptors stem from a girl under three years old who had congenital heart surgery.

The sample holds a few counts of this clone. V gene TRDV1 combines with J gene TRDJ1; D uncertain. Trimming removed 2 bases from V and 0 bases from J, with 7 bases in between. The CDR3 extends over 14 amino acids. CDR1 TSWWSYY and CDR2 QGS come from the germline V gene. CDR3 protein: CALGEGAYTDKLIF. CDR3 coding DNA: TGTGCTCTTGGGGAAGGGGCGTACACCGATAAACTCATCTTT.

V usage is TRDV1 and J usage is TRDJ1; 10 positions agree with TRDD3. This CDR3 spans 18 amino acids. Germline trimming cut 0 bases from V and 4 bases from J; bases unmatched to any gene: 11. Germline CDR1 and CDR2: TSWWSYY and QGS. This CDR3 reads CALGELSPWGIVDDKLIF. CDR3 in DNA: TGTGCTCTTGGGGAACTATCACCCTGGGGGATAGTCGACGATAAACTCATCTTT.

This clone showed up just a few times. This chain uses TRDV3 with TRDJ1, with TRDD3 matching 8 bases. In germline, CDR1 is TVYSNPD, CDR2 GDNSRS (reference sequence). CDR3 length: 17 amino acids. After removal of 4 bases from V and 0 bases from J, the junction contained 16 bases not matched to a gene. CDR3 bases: TGTGCCTCCGGGTGGCCACCCGTACTGGGGGACACCGATAAACTCATCTTT. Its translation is CASGWPPVLGDTDKLIF.

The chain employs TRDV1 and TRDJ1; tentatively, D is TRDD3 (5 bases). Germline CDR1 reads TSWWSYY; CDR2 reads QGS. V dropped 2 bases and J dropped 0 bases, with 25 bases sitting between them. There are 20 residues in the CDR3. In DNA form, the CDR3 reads TGTGCTCTTGGGGAAAGGTCCGGCCGGGGGTCCTCCTCGAACACCGATAAACTCATCTTT. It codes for CALGERSGRGSSSNTDKLIF.

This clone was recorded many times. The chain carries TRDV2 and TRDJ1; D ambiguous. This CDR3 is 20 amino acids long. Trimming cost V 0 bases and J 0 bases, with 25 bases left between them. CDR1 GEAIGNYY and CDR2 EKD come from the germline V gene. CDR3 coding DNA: TGTGCCTGTGACACCTTAACCAAACCCAACTTTGGTTGGGACACCGATAAACTCATCTTT. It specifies CACDTLTKPNFGWDTDKLIF.

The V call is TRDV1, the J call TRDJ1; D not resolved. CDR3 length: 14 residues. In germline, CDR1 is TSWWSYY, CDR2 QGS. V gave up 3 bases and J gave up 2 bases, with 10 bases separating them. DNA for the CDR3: TGTGCTCTTGGGGATGCAGTTTTGACCGATAAACTCATCTTT. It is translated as CALGDAVLTDKLIF.

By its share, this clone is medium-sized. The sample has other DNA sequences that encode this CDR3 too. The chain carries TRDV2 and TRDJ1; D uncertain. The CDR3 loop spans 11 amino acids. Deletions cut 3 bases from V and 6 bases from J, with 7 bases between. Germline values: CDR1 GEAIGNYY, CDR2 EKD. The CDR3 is CACDATYKLIF. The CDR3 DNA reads TGTGCCTGTGACGCGACCTATAAACTCATCTTT.

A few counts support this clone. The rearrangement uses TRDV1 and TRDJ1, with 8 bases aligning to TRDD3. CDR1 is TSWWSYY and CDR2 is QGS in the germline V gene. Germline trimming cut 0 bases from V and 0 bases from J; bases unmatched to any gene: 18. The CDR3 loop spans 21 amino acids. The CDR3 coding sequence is TGTGCTCTTGGGGAACTCCGCCCCTGGTACTGGGGGGGCACTTACACCGATAAACTCATCTTT. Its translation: CALGELRPWYWGGTYTDKLIF.

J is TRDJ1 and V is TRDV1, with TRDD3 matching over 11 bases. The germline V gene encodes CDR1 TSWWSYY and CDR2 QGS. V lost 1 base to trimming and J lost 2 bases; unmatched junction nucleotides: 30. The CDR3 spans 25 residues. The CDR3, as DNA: TGTGCTCTTGGGGAACCGGGCCTTCCCACGCAAATGAGTTGGGGGATACGTTCTTTGACCGATAAACTCATCTTT. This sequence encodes CALGEPGLPTQMSWGIRSLTDKLIF.

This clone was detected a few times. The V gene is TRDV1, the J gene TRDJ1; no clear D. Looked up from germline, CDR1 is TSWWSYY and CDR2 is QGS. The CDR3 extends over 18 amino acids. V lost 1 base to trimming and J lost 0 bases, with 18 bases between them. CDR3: CALGEPLFPKYHTDKLIF. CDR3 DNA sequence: TGTGCTCTTGGGGAACCCCTATTCCCTAAGTACCACACCGATAAACTCATCTTT.

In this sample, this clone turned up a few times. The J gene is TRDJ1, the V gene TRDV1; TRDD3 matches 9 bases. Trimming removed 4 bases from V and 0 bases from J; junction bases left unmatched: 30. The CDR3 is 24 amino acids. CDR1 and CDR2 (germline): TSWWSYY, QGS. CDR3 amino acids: CALGGLVPAVTGGRPNQYTDKLIF. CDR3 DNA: TGTGCTCTTGGGGGCCTAGTCCCTGCGGTGACTGGGGGACGCCCTAACCAATACACCGATAAACTCATCTTT.

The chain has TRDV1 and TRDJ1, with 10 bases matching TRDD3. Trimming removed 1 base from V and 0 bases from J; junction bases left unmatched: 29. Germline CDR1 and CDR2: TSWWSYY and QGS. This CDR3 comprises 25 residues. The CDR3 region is CALGEPASYQRPGGYANGYTDKLIF. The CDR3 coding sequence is TGTGCTCTTGGGGAACCAGCTTCCTACCAGCGCCCGGGGGGATACGCGAACGGATACACCGATAAACTCATCTTT.

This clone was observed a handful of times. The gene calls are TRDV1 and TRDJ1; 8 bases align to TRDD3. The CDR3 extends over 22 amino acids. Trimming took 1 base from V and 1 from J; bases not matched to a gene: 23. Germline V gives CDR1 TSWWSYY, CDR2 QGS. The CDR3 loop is CALGEPFTQGGGSRASTDKLIF. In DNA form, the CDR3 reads TGTGCTCTTGGGGAACCCTTCACCCAGGGTGGGGGATCTCGAGCGAGCACCGATAAACTCATCTTT.

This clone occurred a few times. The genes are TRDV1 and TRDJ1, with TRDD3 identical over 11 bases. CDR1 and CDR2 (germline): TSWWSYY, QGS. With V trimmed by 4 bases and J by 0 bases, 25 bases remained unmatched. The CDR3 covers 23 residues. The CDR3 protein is CALGVPPPSYPGGYSLYTDKLIF. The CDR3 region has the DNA TGTGCTCTTGGGGTCCCACCCCCTTCCTACCCTGGGGGATACTCCTTGTACACCGATAAACTCATCTTT.

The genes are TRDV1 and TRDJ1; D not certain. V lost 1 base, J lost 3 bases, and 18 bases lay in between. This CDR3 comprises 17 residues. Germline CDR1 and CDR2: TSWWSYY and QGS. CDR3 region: CALGEQGYYDGADKLIF. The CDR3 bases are TGTGCTCTTGGGGAACAAGGGTACTACGACGGAGCCGATAAACTCATCTTT.

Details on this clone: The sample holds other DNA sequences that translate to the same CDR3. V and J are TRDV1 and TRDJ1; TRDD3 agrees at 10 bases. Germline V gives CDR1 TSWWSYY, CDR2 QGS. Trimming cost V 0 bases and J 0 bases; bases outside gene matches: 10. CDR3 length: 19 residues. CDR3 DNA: TGTGCTCTTGGGGAACTTCCCACGTCTGGGGGATATTACACCGATAAACTCATCTTT. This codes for CALGELPTSGGYYTDKLIF.

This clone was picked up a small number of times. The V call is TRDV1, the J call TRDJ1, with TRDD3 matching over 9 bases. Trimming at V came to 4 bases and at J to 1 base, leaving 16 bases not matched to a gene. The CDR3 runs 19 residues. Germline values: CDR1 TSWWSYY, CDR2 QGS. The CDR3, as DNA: TGTGCTCTTGGGGGGTTGAGCTGGGGGATCCGGGGACCCACCGATAAACTCATCTTT. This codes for CALGGLSWGIRGPTDKLIF.

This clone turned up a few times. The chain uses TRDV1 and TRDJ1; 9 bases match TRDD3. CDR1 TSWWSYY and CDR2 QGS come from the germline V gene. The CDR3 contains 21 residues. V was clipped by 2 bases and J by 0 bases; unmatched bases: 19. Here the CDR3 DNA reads TGTGCTCTTGGGGAATTTCGTTCGAAACGAGGGGGGATACTGTACACCGATAAACTCATCTTT. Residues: CALGEFRSKRGGILYTDKLIF.

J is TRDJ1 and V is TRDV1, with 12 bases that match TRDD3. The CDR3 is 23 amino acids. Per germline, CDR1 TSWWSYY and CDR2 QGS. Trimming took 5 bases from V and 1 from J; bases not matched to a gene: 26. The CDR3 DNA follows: TGTGCTCTTGGGAAGGGTCGTCTTCTAGTACTGGGGGATACTCCTTTCGGCACCGATAAACTCATCTTT. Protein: CALGKGRLLVLGDTPFGTDKLIF.

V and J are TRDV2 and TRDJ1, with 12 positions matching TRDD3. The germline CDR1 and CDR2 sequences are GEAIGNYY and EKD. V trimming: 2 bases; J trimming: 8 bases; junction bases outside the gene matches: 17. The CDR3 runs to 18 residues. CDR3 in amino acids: CACDITCASGGYVGKLIF. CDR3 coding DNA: TGTGCCTGTGACATTACCTGTGCATCTGGGGGATACGTGGGCAAACTCATCTTT.

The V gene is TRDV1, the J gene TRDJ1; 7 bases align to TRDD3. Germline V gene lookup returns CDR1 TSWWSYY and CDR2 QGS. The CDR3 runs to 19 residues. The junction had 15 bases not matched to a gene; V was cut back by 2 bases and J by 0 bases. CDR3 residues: CALGEWWANRLGYTDKLIF. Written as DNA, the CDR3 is TGTGCTCTTGGGGAATGGTGGGCTAACCGACTGGGGTACACCGATAAACTCATCTTT.

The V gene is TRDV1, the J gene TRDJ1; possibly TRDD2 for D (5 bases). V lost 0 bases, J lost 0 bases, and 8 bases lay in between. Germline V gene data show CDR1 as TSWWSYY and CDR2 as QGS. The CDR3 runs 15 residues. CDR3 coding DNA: TGTGCTCTTGGGGAACTAGTCCTTCACACCGATAAACTCATCTTT. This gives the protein CALGELVLHTDKLIF.

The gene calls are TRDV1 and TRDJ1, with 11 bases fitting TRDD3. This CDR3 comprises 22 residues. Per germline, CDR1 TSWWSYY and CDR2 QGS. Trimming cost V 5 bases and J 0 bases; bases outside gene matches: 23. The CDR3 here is CALGPFQGLLLYWGIYTDKLIF. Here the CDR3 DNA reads TGTGCTCTTGGGCCCTTCCAAGGCCTTTTGTTGTACTGGGGGATATACACCGATAAACTCATCTTT.

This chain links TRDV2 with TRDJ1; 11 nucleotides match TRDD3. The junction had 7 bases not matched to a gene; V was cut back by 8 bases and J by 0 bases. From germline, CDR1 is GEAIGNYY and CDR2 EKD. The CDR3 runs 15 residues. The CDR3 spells CASFWGILYTDKLIF. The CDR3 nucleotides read TGTGCCTCCTTCTGGGGGATACTATACACCGATAAACTCATCTTT.

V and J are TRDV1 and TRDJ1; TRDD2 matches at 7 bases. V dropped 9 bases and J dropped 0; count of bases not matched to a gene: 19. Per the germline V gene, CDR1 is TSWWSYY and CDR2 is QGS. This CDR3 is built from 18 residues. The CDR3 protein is CALLPSPSSGDYTDKLIF. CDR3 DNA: TGTGCTCTCCTTCCTTCCCCCTCGTCTGGCGATTACACCGATAAACTCATCTTT.